Listed below are T cell receptor beta chains from one sample, sequenced in a study of response to subunit inactivated influenza vaccine. TCRdb re-analysed the RT-PCR reads in MiXCR, keeping a single row per CDR3 protein. The sample holds about 540,000 distinct CDR3 sequences, approximately 22% seen once. The sample was also reused in another study, on T cells expressing NK-cell markers.

Here the sequenced sample was CD4+ T cells sorted from PBMCs, taken 11 to 12 days after vaccination. These receptors were obtained from a man aged 50-60 years who received an inactivated influenza vaccine. Each CDR3 is given with its conserved first and last residue. A D gene is named only where the DNA matches it firmly. Only part of the rows carry a size: once, few, many, or a class if the clone is expanded.

CDR3 length	clone size	V gene	D gene	J gene	CDR3 protein	CDR3 DNA
13	-	TRBV7-9	-	TRBJ2-1	CASSLAQVHEQFF	TGTGCCAGCAGCTTAGCCCAGGTACATGAGCAGTTCTTC
16	-	TRBV19	TRBD1	TRBJ1-1	CASSSSTGGTYTEAFF	TGTGCCAGTAGTTCCTCGACAGGGGGCACGTACACTGAAGCTTTCTTT
15	-	TRBV27	TRBD1	TRBJ2-7	CASSRPGQGNSEQYF	TGTGCCAGCAGCCGTCCCGGACAGGGGAATAGCGAGCAGTACTTC
15	-	TRBV5-1	TRBD1	TRBJ2-1	CASSMGQGGINEQFF	TGCGCCAGCAGCATGGGACAGGGGGGGATCAATGAGCAGTTCTTC
16	-	TRBV5-6	TRBD2	TRBJ2-5	CASSLVLAGIEETQYF	TGTGCCAGCAGCTTGGTTCTAGCGGGAATTGAAGAGACCCAGTACTTC
14	few	TRBV30	-	TRBJ2-3	CAWSVPGGTDTQYF	TGTGCCTGGAGTGTTCCCGGCGGCACAGATACGCAGTATTTT
16	-	TRBV9	TRBD2	TRBJ2-1	CASSVATSGLSAEQFF	TGTGCCAGCAGCGTAGCTACTAGCGGGCTGAGTGCTGAGCAGTTCTTC
12	many	TRBV7-2	-	TRBJ2-5	CASSLGRETQYF	TGTGCCAGCAGTTTAGGGCGGGAGACCCAGTACTTC
14	-	TRBV20-1	-	TRBJ2-2	CSATLAGNTGELFF	TGCAGTGCTACCCTTGCCGGGAACACCGGGGAGCTGTTTTTT
14	-	TRBV5-6	TRBD1	TRBJ1-1	CASSLTTGGTEAFF	TGTGCCAGCAGCCTAACTACAGGGGGCACTGAAGCTTTCTTT
16	many	TRBV6-2/TRBV6-3	-	TRBJ2-7	CASSNGQLASSYEQYF	TGTGCCAGCAGCAACGGACAGCTTGCTAGCTCCTACGAGCAGTACTTC
16	few	TRBV11-2	TRBD2	TRBJ2-1	CASSFPSSGRAYGQFF	TGTGCCAGCAGCTTCCCTTCGAGCGGGAGAGCGTACGGGCAGTTCTTC
13	-	TRBV24-1	-	TRBJ1-2	CATSVGGNYGYTF	TGTGCCACCAGTGTGGGAGGTAACTATGGCTACACCTTC
17	few	TRBV28	TRBD1	TRBJ2-7	CASSPSPPRDRAYEQYF	TGTGCCAGCAGTCCATCACCACCTCGGGACAGGGCTTACGAGCAGTACTTC
17	-	TRBV4-2	-	TRBJ1-1	CASSQGLRQSILAEAFF	TGTGCCAGCAGCCAAGGCTTGCGCCAGTCCATATTGGCTGAAGCTTTCTTT
13	few	TRBV7-2	-	TRBJ1-5	CASTATAAQPQHF	TGTGCCAGTACCGCGACGGCCGCTCAGCCCCAGCATTTT
15	many	TRBV4-3	TRBD1	TRBJ2-7	CASSQDPGGSYEQYF	TGCGCCAGCAGCCAAGACCCAGGGGGCTCCTACGAGCAGTACTTC
14	few	TRBV20-1	TRBD1	TRBJ1-6	CSARQGARRSPLHF	TGCAGTGCTCGACAGGGGGCGAGACGGTCACCCCTCCACTTT
14	-	TRBV6-1	-	TRBJ1-5	CASRPRGLGQPQHF	TGTGCCAGCAGACCCCGAGGGCTGGGACAGCCCCAGCATTTT
16	-	TRBV6-2/TRBV6-3	TRBD1	TRBJ2-7	CASSYSRTGGQNEQYF	TGTGCCAGCAGTTACTCCAGGACAGGGGGCCAGAACGAGCAGTACTTC
12	-	TRBV5-6	-	TRBJ2-7	CASSKRGGQQYF	TGTGCCAGCAGCAAGCGAGGGGGGCAGCAGTACTTC
17	many	TRBV7-9	-	TRBJ2-6	CASNIRNGSWGANVLTF	TGTGCCAGCAACATTAGGAACGGCTCGTGGGGGGCCAACGTCCTGACTTTC
15	-	TRBV6-5	-	TRBJ2-6	CASSYRSAGANVLTF	TGTGCCAGCAGTTATCGCTCAGCTGGGGCCAACGTCCTGACTTTC
15	-	TRBV20-1	TRBD2	TRBJ2-7	CSARDTSGSSYEQYF	TGCAGTGCTAGAGATACTAGCGGGAGTTCCTACGAGCAGTACTTC
15	many	TRBV7-9	-	TRBJ1-1	CASSFQGVRTTEAFF	TGTGCCAGCAGCTTTCAGGGCGTCCGGACCACTGAAGCTTTCTTT
18	few	TRBV20-1	TRBD2	TRBJ2-1	CSARVTSGSSQGNNEQFF	TGCAGTGCTAGAGTCACTAGCGGGAGTTCTCAGGGTAACAATGAGCAGTTCTTC
15	-	TRBV28	-	TRBJ2-3	CASSPSGRDTDTQYF	TGTGCCAGCAGTCCGAGTGGTAGGGACACAGATACGCAGTATTTT
17	few	TRBV4-3	-	TRBJ2-1	CASSQDYTGANYNEQFF	TGCGCCAGCAGCCAAGACTACACGGGGGCAAACTACAATGAGCAGTTCTTC
14	-	TRBV6-2/TRBV6-3	-	TRBJ1-1	CASSYAGMNTEAFF	TGTGCCAGCAGTTACGCAGGGATGAACACTGAAGCTTTCTTT
14	-	TRBV29-1	TRBD1	TRBJ2-7	CSVSDRVSTSQQYF	TGCAGCGTGAGCGACAGGGTTTCTACGAGTCAGCAGTACTTC
16	-	TRBV9	TRBD2	TRBJ2-2	CASSAGLAGTSRGLFF	TGTGCCAGCAGCGCGGGACTAGCGGGGACCTCGAGGGGGCTGTTTTTT
15	-	TRBV12-3/TRBV12-4	-	TRBJ1-5	CASSLFTGGNQPQHF	TGTGCCAGCAGCCTTTTCACGGGGGGAAATCAGCCCCAGCATTTT
11	few	TRBV7-2	-	TRBJ1-2	CAVGTNYGYTF	TGTGCAGTAGGGACCAACTATGGCTACACCTTC
15	few	TRBV20-1	-	TRBJ2-5	CSARRRSWYQETQYF	TGCAGTGCTAGGAGAAGGTCCTGGTACCAAGAGACCCAGTACTTC
13	-	TRBV2	-	TRBJ2-1	CASGMGLNNEQFF	TGTGCCAGCGGGATGGGACTCAACAATGAGCAGTTCTTC
18	-	TRBV3-1	TRBD2	TRBJ2-1	CASSQIKELAGEVGEQFF	TGTGCCAGCAGCCAAATTAAGGAACTAGCGGGAGAGGTTGGTGAGCAGTTCTTC
12	-	TRBV29-1	-	TRBJ2-3	CSFHGPADTQYF	TGCAGCTTTCACGGACCTGCGGATACGCAGTATTTT
15	-	TRBV18	TRBD1	TRBJ2-5	CASSLGTGYQETQYF	TGTGCCAGCTCACTCGGGACAGGGTATCAAGAGACCCAGTACTTC
16	-	TRBV6-5	TRBD2	TRBJ2-1	CASSYWAGGSYNEQFF	TGTGCCAGCAGTTACTGGGCGGGAGGGTCCTACAATGAGCAGTTCTTC
15	-	TRBV5-1	TRBD1	TRBJ1-6	CASSLEGQEDSPLHF	TGCGCCAGCAGCTTGGAAGGACAGGAAGATTCACCCCTCCACTTT
14	few	TRBV5-1	TRBD1	TRBJ1-1	CASSIAPGGREAFF	TGCGCCAGCAGCATCGCCCCAGGGGGAAGGGAAGCTTTCTTT
14	-	TRBV9	TRBD2	TRBJ2-7	CASSGGLAGSEQYF	TGTGCCAGCAGCGGGGGACTAGCGGGATCCGAGCAGTACTTC
16	-	TRBV4-3	-	TRBJ2-2	CASSQISTGNTGELFF	TGCGCCAGCAGCCAGATAAGCACAGGGAACACCGGGGAGCTGTTTTTT
15	-	TRBV7-2	TRBD1	TRBJ2-1	CASSPQGARSSEQFF	TGTGCCAGCAGCCCACAGGGGGCCCGTTCCAGTGAGCAGTTCTTC
15	-	TRBV11-2	-	TRBJ1-1	CASSLRPHGDTEAFF	TGTGCCAGCAGCTTAAGGCCCCACGGAGACACTGAAGCTTTCTTT
14	-	TRBV9	-	TRBJ2-4	CASSVDLAKNIQYF	TGTGCCAGCAGCGTAGATTTAGCCAAAAACATTCAGTACTTC
14	-	TRBV5-1	-	TRBJ2-2	CASSLAPKTGELFF	TGCGCCAGCAGCTTGGCACCTAAGACCGGGGAGCTGTTTTTT
15	-	TRBV4-3	-	TRBJ1-2	CASSQDPGSTYGYTF	TGCGCCAGCAGCCAAGATCCGGGTTCGACATATGGCTACACCTTC
15	-	TRBV5-4	-	TRBJ2-5	CASSLGRGAGETQYF	TGTGCCAGCAGCTTGGGACGGGGCGCGGGGGAGACCCAGTACTTC
13	many	TRBV12-3/TRBV12-4	TRBD1	TRBJ1-5	CASSLQGDQPQHF	TGTGCCAGCAGTTTACAGGGGGATCAGCCCCAGCATTTT
15	-	TRBV5-4	TRBD2	TRBJ2-4	CASSPVTSGENIQYF	TGTGCCAGCAGCCCGGTGACTAGCGGGGAAAACATTCAGTACTTC
12	-	TRBV7-9	-	TRBJ2-7	CASSPPAHEQYF	TGTGCCAGCAGTCCCCCGGCCCACGAGCAGTACTTC
14	many	TRBV3-1	-	TRBJ2-1	CASSFTRFYNEQFF	TGTGCCAGCAGCTTTACTAGGTTCTACAATGAGCAGTTCTTC
12	-	TRBV2	-	TRBJ2-3	CASDRSADTQYF	TGTGCCAGCGATAGGTCCGCAGATACGCAGTATTTT
17	-	TRBV6-2/TRBV6-3	-	TRBJ2-2	CASSYRIGAGKTGELFF	TGTGCCAGCAGTTACAGAATCGGGGCGGGGAAGACCGGGGAGCTGTTTTTT
17	-	TRBV7-2	TRBD2	TRBJ2-7	CASSSREGTSVPYEQYF	TGTGCCAGCAGCTCGAGGGAGGGGACTAGCGTCCCCTACGAGCAGTACTTC
14	few	TRBV20-1	TRBD2	TRBJ2-7	CSARPGGSSHEQYF	TGCAGTGCTAGACCAGGCGGGAGTTCCCACGAGCAGTACTTC
16	few	TRBV7-2	-	TRBJ2-3	CASSPNSRTLGDTQYF	TGTGCCAGCAGCCCCAACAGCAGGACGCTAGGGGATACGCAGTATTTT
13	-	TRBV7-2	-	TRBJ2-7	CASSLAATYEQYF	TGTGCCAGCAGCTTAGCGGCTACCTACGAGCAGTACTTC
13	-	TRBV4-3	-	TRBJ1-5	CASSQQRNQPQHF	TGCGCCAGCAGCCAACAGAGGAATCAGCCCCAGCATTTT